The 20 T cell receptor beta chains given below trace back to one sample, sequenced in a study of early T cells in non-severe SARS-CoV-2 infection. Each CDR3 protein is one row after TCRdb ran MiXCR on the 5' RACE reads. The sample yields tens of thousands of distinct CDR3 sequences, 12% seen once. Material: whole blood. The receptors derive from an adult who was a healthcare worker with PCR-confirmed SARS-CoV-2 infection or an uninfected control (not recorded which).

The table lists this clonotype with a few counts. The rearrangement uses TRBV6-5 and TRBJ2-7; maybe TRBD2 (5 bases). Germline assignment: CDR1 MNHEY and CDR2 SVGAGI. V was cut by 2 bases and J by 5 bases, with 10 bases left in between. This CDR3 region has 13 residues. CDR3 DNA: TGTGCCAGCAGTTACGGGGAGTCAGACGAGCAGTACTTC. It encodes CASSYGESDEQYF.

The rearrangement links TRBV7-9 to TRBJ2-7; 9 positions agree with TRBD2. CDR3 length equals 16 residues. The germline V gene has CDR1 SEHNR and CDR2 FQNEAQ (reference sequence). V lost 4 bases to trimming and J lost 1 base; unmatched junction nucleotides: 8. In nucleotides, the CDR3 is TGTGCCAGCAGCTCCAAAAGGACTAGCGCTTCCTACGAGCAGTACTTC. This sequence encodes CASSSKRTSASYEQYF.

This clonotype was counted between two and nine times. The chain has TRBV4-3 and TRBJ2-7, with 12 bases that match TRBD2. J was trimmed by 2 bases and V by 5 bases; bases with no gene match: 4. This CDR3 region has 15 residues. The V gene's germline CDR1 is LGHNA and CDR2 YSLEER. CDR3 sequence reads: CASSDGLAGTYEQYF. DNA of the CDR3: TGCGCCAGCAGCGACGGACTAGCGGGAACCTACGAGCAGTACTTC.

This clonotype was counted ten times or more. CDR3 sequence (DNA): TGTGCCAGCACAATACAGGGGATGACTGAAGCTTTCTTT. Residues: CASTIQGMTEAFF. This chain uses TRBV12-3 or TRBV12-4 with TRBJ1-1, with TRBD1 identical over 7 bases. This CDR3 has 13 residues. Unmatched junction bases numbered 7, after V lost 7 bases and J lost 5 bases.

This chain links TRBV9 with TRBJ1-3, with D maybe TRBD1 (6 bases). Per the germline V gene, CDR1 is SGDLS and CDR2 is YYNGEE. V lost 6 bases to trimming and J lost 6 bases, with 13 bases between them. The CDR3 has 13 amino acids. The CDR3 DNA follows: TGTGCCAGCACCGGGGGCACTGAAAACACCATATATTTT. It encodes CASTGGTENTIYF. The whole variable domain, filled in from reference TRBV9 and TRBJ1-3, reads DSGVTQTPKHLITATGQRVTLRCSPRSGDLSVYWYQQSLDQGLQFLIQYYNGEERAKGNILERFSAQQFPDLHSELNLSSLELGDSALYFCASTGGTENTIYFGEGSWLTVV.

This clonotype was recorded at least ten times. The V call is TRBV24-1, the J call TRBJ1-4; TRBD1 matches at 9 bases. The trim removed 4 bases at V and 6 bases at J, leaving 5 bases unmatched. Germline CDR1 KGHDR, CDR2 SFDVKD. The CDR3 has 15 residues. CDR3 nucleotides: TGTGCCACCAGTGACTCCGGGACAGGGTATGAAAAACTGTTTTTT. This encodes CATSDSGTGYEKLFF.

The gene calls are TRBV12-3 or TRBV12-4 and TRBJ1-1; tentative D call: TRBD1 (6 bases). CDR3 size: 12 residues. V dropped 5 bases and J dropped 6 bases, with 10 bases sitting between them. This chain's CDR3 is CASSRGVPEAFF. Written as DNA, the CDR3 is TGTGCCAGCAGTAGGGGGGTCCCTGAAGCTTTCTTT.

The chain joins TRBV7-8 to TRBJ2-2, with 10 positions matching TRBD2. The junction had 5 bases not matched to a gene; V was cut back by 1 base and J by 6 bases. The germline V gene has CDR1 SGHVS and CDR2 FQNEAQ. The CDR3 covers 16 residues. CDR3: CASSLVLAGVAGELFF. Written as DNA, the CDR3 is TGTGCCAGCAGCTTAGTTCTAGCGGGAGTAGCCGGGGAGCTGTTTTTT. The full variable domain, in which reference TRBV7-8 and TRBJ2-2 provide the parts outside the CDR3, is GAGVSQSPRYKVAKRGQDVALRCDPISGHVSLFWYQQALGQGPEFLTYFQNEAQLDKSGLPSDRFFAERPEGSVSTLKIQRTQQEDSAVYLCASSLVLAGVAGELFFGEGSRLTVL.

This clonotype was recorded many times. The V gene is TRBV4-2, the J gene TRBJ2-1, with 7 positions matching TRBD1. J lost 7 bases, V lost 9 bases, and 12 bases had no gene match. The CDR3 spans 14 residues. CDR1 and CDR2 (germline): LGHNA, YNFKEQ. The CDR3 loop reads CASGETGSRNEQFF. CDR3 DNA sequence: TGTGCCAGTGGGGAGACAGGGAGTAGAAATGAGCAGTTCTTC.

V and J are TRBV5-1 and TRBJ2-2; D gene uncertain. CDR3 size: 13 residues. Deletions cut 4 bases from V and 1 base from J, with 5 bases between. Per the germline V gene, CDR1 is SGHRS and CDR2 is YFSETQ. CDR3 amino acids: CASSRKNTGELFF. The CDR3 nucleotides read TGCGCCAGCAGCCGAAAGAACACCGGGGAGCTGTTTTTT.

This clonotype was observed many times. The CDR3 DNA is TGTGCCAGCAGTAACAAAGGGACGGCAAGGGTATGGACAGCCGGAAACACCATATATTTT. Its translation is CASSNKGTARVWTAGNTIYF. The chain couples TRBV6-6 to TRBJ1-3; TRBD1 is a possible D gene (6 bases). CDR1 is MNHNY and CDR2 is SVGAGI in the germline V gene (reference sequence). With 5 bases removed from V and 4 bases from J, the gap between germline ends came to 30 bases. CDR3 length equals 20 residues.

This clonotype was seen ten or more times. The chain is built from TRBV28 and TRBJ1-1; D not certain. The V and J ends lost 6 bases and 7 bases respectively, with 21 bases between them. The CDR3 runs 15 residues. Germline V gene data show CDR1 as MDHEN and CDR2 as SYDVKM. CDR3 residues: CASSPGDIGVYEAFF. The CDR3 nucleotides read TGTGCCAGCAGCCCCGGAGATATCGGGGTTTATGAAGCTTTCTTT.

This clonotype was seen a few times. The CDR3 nucleotides are TGTGCCAGCAGCTACCGGACAGGCCGGGCGTACAATGAGCAGTTCTTC. Encoded protein: CASSYRTGRAYNEQFF. This chain uses TRBV11-2 with TRBJ2-1, with 7 nucleotides matching TRBD1. J lost 4 bases, V lost 4 bases, and 10 bases had no gene match. The CDR3 is 16 residues long. Germline assignment: CDR1 SGHAT and CDR2 FQNNGV.

This clonotype was seen only a few times. The chain employs TRBV6-6 and TRBJ1-2, with D unresolved. CDR3 size: 14 residues. CDR1 is MNHNY, CDR2 SVGAGI, per germline (reference sequence). With 4 bases removed from V and 4 bases from J, the gap between germline ends came to 13 bases. CDR3 sequence reads: CASSLPSVSYGYTF. The CDR3 DNA is TGTGCCAGCAGTTTGCCCAGTGTATCCTATGGCTACACCTTC.

This clonotype showed up just a few times. The DNA of the CDR3 is TGTGCCAGCAGCTCCGCGGATGGGATCCGGACCTATTTT. Protein: CASSSADGIRTYF. The V call is TRBV7-2, the J call TRBJ2-3; no clear D. Trimming took 4 bases from V and 15 from J, leaving 20 bases between them. The germline V gene has CDR1 SGHTA and CDR2 FQGNSA. The CDR3 spans 13 residues.

The gene calls are TRBV10-3 and TRBJ2-3; D possibly corresponds to TRBD1 (5 bases). Germline CDR1 and CDR2: ENHRY and SYGVKD. Trimming left V 0 bases short and J 0 bases short, with 7 bases between. The CDR3 runs 15 residues. The CDR3 DNA sequence: TGTGCCATCAGTGAGTCGGGGCAGAGCACAGATACGCAGTATTTT. Its protein is CAISESGQSTDTQYF.

The chain has TRBV20-1 and TRBJ1-1, with D possibly matching TRBD1 (5 bases). The CDR3 sequence is 12 residues long. Germline CDR1 and CDR2: DFQATT and SNEGSKA (reference sequence). Trimming took 0 bases from V and 11 from J, leaving 13 bases between them. The CDR3 region has the DNA TGCAGTGCTAGAGATGCGACAGTGGGGGCTTTCTTT. Translating gives CSARDATVGAFF.

About this clonotype: A read error may explain this, as a much larger clone is one base away. The genes are TRBV28 and TRBJ2-1, with 10 bases that match TRBD2. Germline loops: CDR1 MDHEN, CDR2 SYDVKM. V was clipped by 2 bases and J by 4 bases; unmatched bases: 2. The CDR3 totals 15 residues. CDR3 DNA: TGTGCCAGCAGTTTAGGACTAGCGGTTTACAATGAGCAGTTCTTC. Translating gives CASSLGLAVYNEQFF.

There are many counts of this clonotype. CDR3 sequence reads: CASSSPNRGRRETQYF. The CDR3 coding sequence is TGTGCCAGCAGCTCCCCAAACAGGGGGCGCAGGGAGACCCAGTACTTC. The chain combines TRBV7-8 with TRBJ2-5; 9 bases line up with TRBD1. CDR1 SGHVS and CDR2 FQNEAQ come from the germline V gene. J gave up 5 bases and V 4 bases, and 11 bases lay outside the gene matches. This CDR3 contains 16 residues.

This chain uses TRBV9 with TRBJ2-2, with 7 bases lining up with TRBD2. Trimming took 6 bases from V and 2 from J; bases not matched to a gene: 10. The germline V gene encodes CDR1 SGDLS and CDR2 YYNGEE. This CDR3 comprises 16 residues. CDR3 residues: CASKPGRADNTGELFF. CDR3 DNA sequence: TGTGCCAGCAAGCCGGGGAGGGCAGATAACACCGGGGAGCTGTTTTTT.